This T cell receptor (beta chain) derives from a study of shared clonotypes between healthy human individuals. On the study more broadly: Contributing individuals were two females and three males aged 18 to 49. Three plates were used per donor for CD4 naive, three for CD4 memory, two for CD8 naive and one for CD8 memory. Points from the study as a whole: Compared with memory subsets, naive subsets generally had larger estimated richness. Clonotype sharing across a few donors was observed for 4% to 5.5% of naive CD4 clonotypes.

Produced via immunoSEQ multiplex PCR; TCRdb's table is partial and in-frame only. Of over a million clones detected, about 84% appear once; the ten largest clones hold roughly 0.55%. This clone turned up a few times. Its target is unknown. The CDR3 is 13 residues long. Germline CDR1 is GTSNPN and CDR2 is SVGIG (reference sequence). V shed 5 bases and J shed 2 bases, with 13 bases lying between them. This TCR was sampled from a man aged 18 to 30 in good health. Some clones in this sample may be carry-over from other donors' samples. The chain links TRBV30 to TRBJ2-7; possible D gene TRBD1, 5 bases. What was sequenced was memory CD4+ T cells from PBMCs. The subset: CD45RA-negative fraction. The CDR3, as DNA: TGTGCCTGGGGACAACAAAGGGCCTACGAGCAGTACTTC. Translating it yields CAWGQQRAYEQYF.